This TCR beta chain was captured by sequencing in a study of T cell repertoires in cytomegalovirus infection. This CDR3 spans 13 amino acids. CDR1 SGDLS and CDR2 YYNGEE come from the germline V gene. V lost 4 bases, J lost 6 bases, and 13 bases lay in between. Each CDR3 protein gets one entry after TCRdb re-called the reads with MiXCR. The sample lists 700,000 to 850,000 distinct CDR3 sequences, approximately 29% seen once, with about an eighth in the top ten. This clonotype came up once. Its antigen is currently unknown. The specimen comprised cultured CD8+ T cells from PBMCs, sampled from culture after CMV antigen stimulation. The genes are TRBV9 and TRBJ1-2, with D perhaps matching TRBD1 (5 bases). This TCR came from a human donor in good health (CMV status not recorded). Some clones in this sample may be carry-over from other donors' samples. CDR3 sequence: CASSSQDKNGYTF. As DNA, the CDR3 is TGTGCCAGCAGCTCACAGGACAAAAATGGCTACACCTTC.